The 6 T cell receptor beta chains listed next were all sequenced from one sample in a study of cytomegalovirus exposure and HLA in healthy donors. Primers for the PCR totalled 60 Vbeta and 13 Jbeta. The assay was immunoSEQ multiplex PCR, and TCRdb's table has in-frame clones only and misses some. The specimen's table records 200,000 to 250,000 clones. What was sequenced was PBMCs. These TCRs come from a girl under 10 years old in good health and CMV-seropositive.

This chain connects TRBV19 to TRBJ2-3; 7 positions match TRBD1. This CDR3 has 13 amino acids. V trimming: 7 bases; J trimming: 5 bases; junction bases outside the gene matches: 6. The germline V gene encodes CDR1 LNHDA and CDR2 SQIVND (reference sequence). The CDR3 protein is CASNNRGIDTQYF. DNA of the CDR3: TGTGCCAGTAATAACAGGGGTATAGATACGCAGTATTTT.

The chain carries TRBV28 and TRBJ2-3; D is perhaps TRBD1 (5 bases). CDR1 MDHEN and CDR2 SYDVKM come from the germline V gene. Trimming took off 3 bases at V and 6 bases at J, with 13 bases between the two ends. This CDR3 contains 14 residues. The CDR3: CASSLTTVPDTQYF. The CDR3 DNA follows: TGTGCCAGCAGTTTGACGACAGTCCCCGATACGCAGTATTTT.

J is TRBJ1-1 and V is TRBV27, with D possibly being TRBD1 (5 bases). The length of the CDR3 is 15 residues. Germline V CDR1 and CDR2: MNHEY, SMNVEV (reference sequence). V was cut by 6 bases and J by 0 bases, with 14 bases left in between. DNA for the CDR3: TGTGCCAGCAGGTTTGGGGCGTTAATGAACACTGAAGCTTTCTTT. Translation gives CASRFGALMNTEAFF.

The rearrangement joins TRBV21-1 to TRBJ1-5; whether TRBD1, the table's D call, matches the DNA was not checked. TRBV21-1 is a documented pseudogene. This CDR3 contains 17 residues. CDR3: CASSKEAGLYSNQPQHF. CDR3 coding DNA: TGTGCCAGCAGCAAAGAGGCAGGGCTCTATAGCAATCAGCCCCAGCATTTT.

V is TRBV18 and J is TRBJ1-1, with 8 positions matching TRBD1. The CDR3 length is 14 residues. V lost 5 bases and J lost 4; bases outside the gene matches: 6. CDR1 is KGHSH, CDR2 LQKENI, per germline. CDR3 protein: CASSVTGGATEAFF. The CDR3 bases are TGTGCCAGCTCAGTAACAGGGGGAGCCACTGAAGCTTTCTTT.

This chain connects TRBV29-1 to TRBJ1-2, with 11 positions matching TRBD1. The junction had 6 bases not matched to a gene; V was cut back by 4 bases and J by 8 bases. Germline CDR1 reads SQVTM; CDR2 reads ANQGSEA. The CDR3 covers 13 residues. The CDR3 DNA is TGCAGCGTTGGGGACAGGGGGTTATGGGGCTACACCTTC. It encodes CSVGDRGLWGYTF.